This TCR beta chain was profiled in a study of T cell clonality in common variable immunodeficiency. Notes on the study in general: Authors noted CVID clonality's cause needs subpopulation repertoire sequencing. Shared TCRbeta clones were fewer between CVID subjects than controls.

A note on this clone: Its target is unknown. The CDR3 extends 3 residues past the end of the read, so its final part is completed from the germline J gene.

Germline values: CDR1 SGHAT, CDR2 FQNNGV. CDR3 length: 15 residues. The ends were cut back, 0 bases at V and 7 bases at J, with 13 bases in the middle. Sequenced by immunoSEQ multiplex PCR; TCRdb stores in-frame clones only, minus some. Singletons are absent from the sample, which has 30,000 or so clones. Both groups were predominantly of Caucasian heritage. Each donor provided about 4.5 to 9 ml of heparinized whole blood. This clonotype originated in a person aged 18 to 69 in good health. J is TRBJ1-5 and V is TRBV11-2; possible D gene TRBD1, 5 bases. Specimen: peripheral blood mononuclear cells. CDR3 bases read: TGTGCCAGCAGCTTAGATTCGGGGGAGGGGCAGCCC. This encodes CASSLDSGEGQP. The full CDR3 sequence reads CASSLDSGEGQPQHF.